The 22 T cell receptor beta chains in this list originate from one sample, sequenced in a study of post-analysis software for immune sequencing data. TCR beta libraries were prepared from cDNA with unique molecular identifiers. TCRdb passed the PCR reads through MiXCR, listing each CDR3 protein once. The table records around 190,000 distinct CDR3 sequences, 25% to 30% of them present only once. Findings and caveats of the study: Patients used about 5 TRBV segments, including TRBV5-6, TRBV5-1 and TRBV20-1, more often than controls.

Their antigens are not known. The sequenced material came from blood. The receptors were sampled from a girl aged 2 to 17 with multiple sclerosis.

This clonotype was found once. A much larger clone lies a single base off, so this may be a read error. The gene calls are TRBV20-1 and TRBJ2-5; perhaps TRBD1 as D (6 bases). Trimming shortened V by 3 bases and J by 5 bases, and 13 bases separated the two germline ends. The CDR3 sequence is 13 residues long. Germline lookup yields CDR1 DFQATT and CDR2 SNEGSKA (reference sequence). The CDR3 is CSASLTGHETQYF. DNA of the CDR3: TGCAGTGCTAGTTTAACAGGGCACGAGACCCAGTACTTC.

At least ten counts were recorded for this clonotype. J is TRBJ2-6 and V is TRBV28; TRBD1 is a possible D gene (5 bases). This CDR3 contains 15 residues. The germline V gene encodes CDR1 MDHEN and CDR2 SYDVKM. V lost 7 bases, J lost 4 bases, and 14 bases lay in between. The CDR3 DNA sequence: TGTGCCAGCACCCATACCCGACAGGGGGCCAACGTCCTGACTTTC. Amino acid sequence: CASTHTRQGANVLTF.

This clonotype has only a few counts. The chain recombines TRBV12-3 or TRBV12-4 with TRBJ1-1; 7 nucleotides match TRBD1. Trimming at V came to 5 bases and at J to 10 bases, leaving 13 bases not matched to a gene. CDR3 length: 14 residues. The CDR3 loop reads CASSRQGASARAFF. CDR3 DNA: TGTGCCAGCAGTCGACAGGGAGCCTCTGCTCGAGCTTTCTTT.

This clonotype has a handful of counts. This CDR3 reads CASSPPLPRGTDTQYF. CDR3 bases: TGTGCCAGCTCACCACCCCTCCCGCGGGGCACAGATACGCAGTATTTT. V and J are TRBV18 and TRBJ2-3; TRBD2 might be the D (5 bases). Trimming cost V 0 bases and J 1 base, with 11 bases left between them. This CDR3 spans 16 amino acids. Germline lookup yields CDR1 KGHSH and CDR2 LQKENI. The entire variable domain, with the rest obtained from reference TRBV18 and TRBJ2-3, is as follows: NAGVMQNPRHLVRRRGQEARLRCSPMKGHSHVYWYRQLPEEGLKFMVYLQKENIIDESGMPKERFSAEFPKEGPSILRIQQVVRGDSAAYFCASSPPLPRGTDTQYFGPGTRLTVL.

As concerns this clonotype: A much larger clone is a single base away; this may be a read error. The chain has TRBV15 and TRBJ2-3; TRBD1 matches 8 bases. The CDR3 spans 17 residues. The germline V gene encodes CDR1 LNHNV and CDR2 YYDKDF (reference sequence). J lost 2 bases, V lost 3 bases, and 10 bases had no gene match. CDR3 bases: TGTGCCACCAGCAGTGGACGCTCGGACAGGGCCACAGATACGCAGTATTTT. This sequence encodes CATSSGRSDRATDTQYF.

The V gene is TRBV12-3 or TRBV12-4, the J gene TRBJ2-1, with TRBD1 identical over 9 bases. With V trimmed by 10 bases and J by 2 bases, 3 bases remained unmatched. The CDR3 runs 13 residues. CDR3 protein: CAIRTGAYNEQFF. In DNA, the CDR3 is TGTGCCATCCGGACAGGGGCCTACAATGAGCAGTTCTTC.

This clonotype was detected many times. J is TRBJ2-7 and V is TRBV6-5; TRBD2 agrees at 7 bases. J lost 3 bases, V lost 5 bases, and 1 base had no gene match. Germline values: CDR1 MNHEY, CDR2 SVGAGI. The CDR3 runs to 12 residues. CDR3 in DNA: TGTGCCAGCAGTAGGGACTACTACGAGCAGTACTTC. Translation gives CASSRDYYEQYF.

Many counts were recorded for this clonotype. The chain couples TRBV4-1 to TRBJ2-7; TRBD1 agrees at 8 bases. V was clipped by 4 bases and J by 4 bases; unmatched bases: 3. The CDR3 runs 13 residues. Germline V lookup: CDR1 MGHRA, CDR2 YSYEKL. CDR3 DNA sequence: TGCGCCAGCAGCCGGACAGGGTTATACGAGCAGTACTTC. Protein sequence: CASSRTGLYEQYF.

The chain uses TRBV2 and TRBJ2-5; 9 nucleotides match TRBD2. Germline CDR1 SNHLY, CDR2 FYNNEI. Trimming cost V 3 bases and J 3 bases; bases outside gene matches: 2. This CDR3 region has 14 residues. The CDR3 coding sequence is TGTGCCAGCAGTGAGCAGCGGGGGGAAGAGACCCAGTACTTC. Encoded protein: CASSEQRGEETQYF.

This clonotype was observed at least ten times. The V and J genes are TRBV6-6 and TRBJ2-7; 11 bases are a match to TRBD2. J lost 5 bases, V lost 5 bases, and 11 bases had no gene match. The germline V gene has CDR1 MNHNY and CDR2 SVGAGI (reference sequence). The CDR3 sequence is 16 residues long. The CDR3 bases are TGTGCCAGCAGTGGAACTAGCGGGAGTCTTGGCAACGAGCAGTACTTC. The encoded protein is CASSGTSGSLGNEQYF.

The V call is TRBV6-6, the J call TRBJ1-1; no clear D gene. This CDR3 is built from 16 residues. With 2 bases removed from V and 4 bases from J, the gap between germline ends came to 17 bases. From germline, CDR1 is MNHNY and CDR2 SVGAGI (reference sequence). The CDR3 sequence: CASSYPLPSVSTEAFF. CDR3 nucleotides: TGTGCCAGCAGTTACCCTCTCCCGTCGGTGAGCACTGAAGCTTTCTTT.

Many counts were recorded for this clonotype. The rearrangement joins TRBV5-1 to TRBJ2-1, with D tentatively TRBD2 (5 bases). The CDR3 contains 14 residues. Germline-derived CDR1 and CDR2 are SGHRS and YFSETQ. Trimming took off 7 bases at V and 5 bases at J, with 16 bases between the two ends. The CDR3 nucleotides read TGCGCCAGCGGCGAGGGATTTCAGGACAATGAGCAGTTCTTC. Protein: CASGEGFQDNEQFF.

The chain links TRBV6-2 or TRBV6-3 to TRBJ1-1, with D perhaps TRBD1 (6 bases). Germline CDR1 reads MNHEY; CDR2 reads SVGEGT. This CDR3 region has 18 residues. V was shortened by 5 bases and J by 0 bases, with 22 bases between the two germline ends. The CDR3 DNA is TGTGCCAGCAGTAAAACAGGGACGGCGCTCCGAATGAACACTGAAGCTTTCTTT. Its translation: CASSKTGTALRMNTEAFF.

This clonotype showed up many times. J is TRBJ2-7 and V is TRBV13, with D possibly being TRBD2 (6 bases). From germline, CDR1 is PRHDT and CDR2 FYEKMQ (reference sequence). The CDR3 spans 12 residues. Between the trimmed V and J ends, which lost 2 bases and 5 bases, there was a span of 7 bases. The CDR3 sequence is CASSLSGDEQYF. The CDR3 region has the DNA TGTGCCAGCAGCTTATCGGGGGACGAGCAGTACTTC.

The chain has TRBV11-2 and TRBJ2-2, with TRBD2 matching over 10 bases. This CDR3 spans 19 amino acids. CDR1 and CDR2 from the germline V gene are SGHAT and FQNNGV. With 0 bases clipped from V and 0 bases from J, the junction kept 7 bases outside the gene matches. As DNA, the CDR3 is TGTGCCAGCAGCTTAGATTCCTGGCTAGCGGGGGCGAACACCGGGGAGCTGTTTTTT. Translated: CASSLDSWLAGANTGELFF.

The chain links TRBV12-3 or TRBV12-4 to TRBJ2-3; D is uncertain. CDR3 length: 13 residues. The V gene lost 3 bases and the J gene lost 15 bases, with 19 bases spanning the gap. Written as DNA, the CDR3 is TGTGCCAGCAGTTTCGGTGGCACAGATATGCAATATTTT. Protein: CASSFGGTDMQYF.

The chain carries TRBV14 and TRBJ2-5, with D perhaps given as TRBD1 or TRBD2 (5 bases each). V lost 0 bases, J lost 0 bases, and 14 bases lay in between. Germline lookup yields CDR1 SGHDN and CDR2 FVKESK. This CDR3 contains 17 residues. CDR3 sequence (DNA): TGTGCCAGCAGCCAAGATCCGGGGCGGAGGTACCAAGAGACCCAGTACTTC. Translated: CASSQDPGRRYQETQYF.

The chain combines TRBV12-3 or TRBV12-4 with TRBJ1-6, with D unclear. The length of the CDR3 is 14 residues. V was shortened by 3 bases and J by 6 bases, with 9 bases between the two germline ends. DNA for the CDR3: TGTGCCAGCAGTTTCTACGACGTTAATTCACCCCTCCACTTT. Its protein is CASSFYDVNSPLHF.

As for this clonotype: Mismatch with germline at one junction end may stem from a read error. The V gene is TRBV6-2 or TRBV6-3, the J gene TRBJ2-3, with D unresolved. From germline, CDR1 is MNHEY and CDR2 SVGEGT. The CDR3 is 15 residues long. As DNA, the CDR3 is TGTGCCGGCAGGAACCCAGTAAGAGTCACAGATACGCAGTATTTT. It translates to CAGRNPVRVTDTQYF.

This clonotype turned up a few times. The rearrangement joins TRBV3-1 to TRBJ2-2; D is undetermined. The germline V and J ends were trimmed by 0 bases and 5 bases, with 10 bases remaining between them. This CDR3 spans 15 amino acids. Germline V lookup: CDR1 LGHDT, CDR2 YNNKEL (reference sequence). The CDR3 region has the DNA TGTGCCAGCAGCCAAGAACGCAGGTTTACCGGGGAGCTGTTTTTT. Encoded protein: CASSQERRFTGELFF.

This clonotype was seen more than once but under ten times. The chain employs TRBV5-1 and TRBJ1-5; tentatively, D is TRBD1 (5 bases). Germline V CDR1 and CDR2: SGHRS, YFSETQ. The length of the CDR3 is 15 residues. V lost 0 bases and J 4 bases, leaving 11 bases between the germline ends. The CDR3 region is CASSLDGARNQPQHF. The CDR3 coding sequence is TGCGCCAGCAGCTTGGACGGGGCGCGGAATCAGCCCCAGCATTTT.

This clonotype came up many times. The J gene is TRBJ2-5, the V gene TRBV7-9; possible D gene TRBD1, 6 bases. There are 14 residues in the CDR3. The V gene lost 5 bases and the J gene lost 1 base, with 11 bases spanning the gap. Germline-derived CDR1 and CDR2 are SEHNR and FQNEAQ (reference sequence). The CDR3 protein is CASSPGTFQETQYF. Here the CDR3 DNA reads TGTGCCAGCAGCCCCGGGACATTCCAAGAGACCCAGTACTTC.